This section outlines one TCR beta chain sequence together with its context. Germline V gene data show CDR1 as SNHLY and CDR2 as FYNNEI. There are 15 residues in the CDR3. These data come from a study of T cell changes during pregnancy in multiple sclerosis. Data came from immunoSEQ multiplex PCR; TCRdb stores just in-frame clones and leaves some out. The sample includes about 70,000 clones, nearly 95% seen only once; the top ten take around 0.3%. The sequenced sample was CD4+ T cells from peripheral blood mononuclear cells, obtained after pregnancy. This clonotype was obtained from a female donor with multiple sclerosis, enrolled in a pregnancy study. V and J are TRBV2 and TRBJ2-5; D is perhaps TRBD1 (6 bases). The end of the DNA fits TRBJ2-7 better, so the J call may be wrong. CDR3 residues: CASSAETGPFYEQYF. DNA of the CDR3: TGTGCCAGCAGTGCTGAGACAGGCCCCTTCTACGAGCAGTACTTC.